These 12 T cell receptor beta chains originate from one sample sequenced in a study of PD-1 blockade in classical Hodgkin lymphoma. Using immunoSEQ multiplex PCR, the repertoire was profiled, and TCRdb retains in-frame clones only, with some absent. Here the sample spans around 30,000 clones, around 68% being singletons. Indicated time point: cycle 4 day 1 (C4D1), after 5 to 7 weeks of nivolumab. Brentuximab vedotin exposure varied, and every patient relapsed after autologous stem cell transplantation. The sample was peripheral blood mononuclear cells (PBMCs), taken before the fourth cycle of nivolumab. These receptors were taken from a human donor with classical Hodgkin lymphoma.

The genes are TRBV5-6 and TRBJ2-3; D is uncertain. Germline values: CDR1 SGHDT, CDR2 YYEEEE. The CDR3 sequence is 10 residues long. V was shortened by 4 bases and J by 7 bases, with 4 bases between the two germline ends. The CDR3 spells CASSGYTQYF. The CDR3 DNA is TGTGCCAGCAGCGGATATACGCAGTATTTT.

The rearrangement links TRBV10-3 to TRBJ1-1; D is undetermined. Germline assignment: CDR1 ENHRY and CDR2 SYGVKD. The CDR3 extends over 13 amino acids. V shed 6 bases and J shed 0 bases, with 8 bases lying between them. The CDR3 bases are TGTGCCATCAGCCTGGGCATGAACACTGAAGCTTTCTTT. Amino acid sequence: CAISLGMNTEAFF.

This sequence joins TRBV18 and TRBJ1-3, with D perhaps matching TRBD1 (5 bases). Trimming removed 0 bases from V and 0 bases from J, with 18 bases in between. Germline CDR1 is KGHSH and CDR2 is LQKENI. This CDR3 comprises 19 residues. CDR3 residues: CASSPPSTDPFYSGNTIYF. CDR3 sequence (DNA): TGTGCCAGCTCACCACCATCGACAGACCCCTTCTACTCTGGAAACACCATATATTTT.

The V call is TRBV25-1, the J call TRBJ1-5; 7 bases match TRBD1. V shed 6 bases and J 5 bases; nucleotides not matched to a gene: 13. This CDR3 contains 16 residues. Germline V gene data show CDR1 as MGHDK and CDR2 as SYGVNS. The CDR3 spells CASSNTGTVVDQPQHF. In DNA form, the CDR3 reads TGTGCCAGCAGCAACACCGGGACAGTAGTCGATCAGCCCCAGCATTTT. Together with reference TRBV25-1 and TRBJ1-5, the CDR3 gives the full variable domain: EADIYQTPRYLVIGTGKKITLECSQTMGHDKMYWYQQDPGMELHLIHYSYGVNSTEKGDLSSESTVSRIRTEHFPLTLESARPSHTSQYLCASSNTGTVVDQPQHFGDGTRLSIL.

This chain uses TRBV27 with TRBJ2-7; D possibly corresponds to TRBD1 (6 bases). Trimming pared 5 bases from V and 3 bases from J, leaving 17 bases between. Germline CDR1 is MNHEY and CDR2 is SMNVEV (reference sequence). There are 15 residues in the CDR3. CDR3 in amino acids: CASSPPSTGNYEQYF. The CDR3 bases are TGTGCCAGCAGTCCCCCTTCAACAGGGAACTACGAGCAGTACTTC.

The sample holds a few counts of this clone. The gene calls are TRBV5-1 and TRBJ2-7, with 10 positions matching TRBD2. Germline CDR1 is SGHRS and CDR2 is YFSETQ. This CDR3 is 16 amino acids long. J was trimmed by 4 bases and V by 4 bases; bases with no gene match: 11. The CDR3 DNA follows: TGCGCCAGCAGCAACCCGCTAGCGGGAGATAAGTACGAGCAGTACTTC. Translating it yields CASSNPLAGDKYEQYF.

The chain couples TRBV18 to TRBJ2-7; TRBD1 aligns across 10 bases. Losses at the gene ends were 5 bases for V and 4 bases for J; bases not matched to a gene: 8. The CDR3 has 15 amino acids. Germline V gene sequence: CDR1 KGHSH, CDR2 LQKENI. The CDR3 DNA follows: TGTGCCAGCTCAACGGACAGGGGGAATCTGTACGAGCAGTACTTC. This encodes CASSTDRGNLYEQYF.

This clone showed up just once. J is TRBJ2-3 and V is TRBV27, with TRBD2 as a possible D gene (6 bases). V dropped 4 bases and J dropped 3 bases, with 11 bases sitting between them. Per the germline V gene, CDR1 is MNHEY and CDR2 is SMNVEV (reference sequence). This CDR3 spans 14 amino acids. CDR3 region: CASSSSRGTDTQYF. The DNA of the CDR3 is TGTGCCAGCAGTTCGTCGCGGGGAACAGATACGCAGTATTTT.

The chain recombines TRBV5-6 with TRBJ2-5; 11 bases agree with TRBD2. V trimming: 0 bases; J trimming: 5 bases; junction bases outside the gene matches: 9. The CDR3 is made up of 17 amino acids. Per germline, CDR1 SGHDT and CDR2 YYEEEE. CDR3 nucleotides: TGTGCCAGCAGCTTGGTGGGGCTAGCGGGAGGTTTGGAGACCCAGTACTTC. Translating gives CASSLVGLAGGLETQYF.

V and J are TRBV6-1 and TRBJ1-2; D might be TRBD1 (5 bases). Germline V CDR1 and CDR2: MNHNS, SASEGT. V lost 4 bases and J 7 bases, leaving 10 bases between the germline ends. This CDR3 region has 12 residues. CDR3 DNA sequence: TGTGCCAGCAGTGTCGAAGGGGCTGGCTACACCTTC. This codes for CASSVEGAGYTF.

The V and J genes are TRBV7-8 and TRBJ2-2, with 7 bases that match TRBD1. The germline gives CDR1 SGHVS, CDR2 FQNEAQ. Trimming at V came to 5 bases and at J to 7 bases, leaving 7 bases not matched to a gene. The CDR3 is made up of 14 amino acids. The CDR3 DNA is TGTGCCAGCAGCCCCCGGGACAGCATCGGGGAGCTGTTTTTT. As protein: CASSPRDSIGELFF.

This rearrangement joins TRBV5-1 to TRBJ2-5, with D uncertain. This CDR3 contains 13 residues. The germline V gene has CDR1 SGHRS and CDR2 YFSETQ. The germline V and J ends were trimmed by 3 bases and 0 bases, with 6 bases remaining between them. The CDR3 loop reads CASSSTHQETQYF. The CDR3 region has the DNA TGCGCCAGCAGCTCAACCCACCAAGAGACCCAGTACTTC.